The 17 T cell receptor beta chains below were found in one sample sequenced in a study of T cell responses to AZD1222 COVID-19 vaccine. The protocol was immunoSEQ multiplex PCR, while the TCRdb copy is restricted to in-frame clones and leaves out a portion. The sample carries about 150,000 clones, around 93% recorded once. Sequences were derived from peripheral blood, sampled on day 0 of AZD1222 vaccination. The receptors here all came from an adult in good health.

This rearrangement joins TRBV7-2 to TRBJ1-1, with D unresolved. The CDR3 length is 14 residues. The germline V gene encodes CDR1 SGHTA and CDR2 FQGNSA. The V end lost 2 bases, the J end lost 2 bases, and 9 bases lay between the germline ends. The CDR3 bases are TGTGCCAGCAGCTTAAACTTGGCCAACACTGAAGCTTTCTTT. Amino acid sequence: CASSLNLANTEAFF. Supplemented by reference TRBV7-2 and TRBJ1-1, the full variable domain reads GAGVSQSPSNKVTEKGKDVELRCDPISGHTALYWYRQSLGQGLEFLIYFQGNSAPDKSGLPSDRFSAERTGGSVSTLTIQRTQQEDSAVYLCASSLNLANTEAFFGQGTRLTVV.

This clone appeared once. The CDR3, as DNA: TGTGCCACCAGCGAGGTAGCTTCGAAGACCCAGTACTTC. Encoded protein: CATSEVASKTQYF. This chain links TRBV15 with TRBJ2-5; D gene unclear. CDR1 is LNHNV, CDR2 YYDKDF, per germline (reference sequence). The CDR3 covers 13 residues. V gave up 5 bases and J gave up 6 bases, with 13 bases separating them.

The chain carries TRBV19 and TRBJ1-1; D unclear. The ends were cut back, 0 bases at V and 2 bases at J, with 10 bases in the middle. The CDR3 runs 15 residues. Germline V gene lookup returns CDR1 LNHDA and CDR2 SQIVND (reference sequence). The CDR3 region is CASSIDTIRNTEAFF. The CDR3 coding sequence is TGTGCCAGTAGTATAGATACGATCAGAAACACTGAAGCTTTCTTT. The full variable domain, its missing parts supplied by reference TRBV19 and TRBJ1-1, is DGGITQSPKYLFRKEGQNVTLSCEQNLNHDAMYWYRQDPGQGLRLIYYSQIVNDFQKGDIAEGYSVSREKKESFPLTVTSAQKNPTAFYLCASSIDTIRNTEAFFGQGTRLTVV.

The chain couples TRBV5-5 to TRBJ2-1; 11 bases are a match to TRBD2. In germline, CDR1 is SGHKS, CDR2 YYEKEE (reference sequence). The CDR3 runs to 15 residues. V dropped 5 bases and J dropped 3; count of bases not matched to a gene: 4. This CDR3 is CASREGLAVYNEQFF. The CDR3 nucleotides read TGTGCCAGCAGGGAGGGACTAGCGGTCTACAATGAGCAGTTCTTC. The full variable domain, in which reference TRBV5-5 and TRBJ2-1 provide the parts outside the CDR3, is DAGVTQSPTHLIKTRGQQVTLRCSPISGHKSVSWYQQVLGQGPQFIFQYYEKEERGRGNFPDRFSARQFPNYSSELNVNALLLGDSALYLCASREGLAVYNEQFFGPGTRLTVL.

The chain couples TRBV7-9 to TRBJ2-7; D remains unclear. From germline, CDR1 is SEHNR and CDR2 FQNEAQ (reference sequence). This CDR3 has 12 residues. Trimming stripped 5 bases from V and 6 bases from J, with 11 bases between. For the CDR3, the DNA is TGTGCCAGCAGCCTAGGAGTTGGCGAGCAGTACTTC. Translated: CASSLGVGEQYF.

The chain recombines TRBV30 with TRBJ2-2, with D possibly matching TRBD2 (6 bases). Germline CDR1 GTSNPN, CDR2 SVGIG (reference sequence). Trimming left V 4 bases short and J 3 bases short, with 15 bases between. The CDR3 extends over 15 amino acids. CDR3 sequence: CAWTRPSEYTGELFF. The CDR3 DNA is TGTGCCTGGACTAGACCTAGCGAGTACACCGGGGAGCTGTTTTTT.

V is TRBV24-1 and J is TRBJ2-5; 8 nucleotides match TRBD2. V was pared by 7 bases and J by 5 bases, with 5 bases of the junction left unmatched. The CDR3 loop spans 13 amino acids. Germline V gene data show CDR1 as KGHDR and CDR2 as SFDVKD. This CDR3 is CATSGGARETQYF. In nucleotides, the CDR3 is TGTGCCACCAGCGGGGGGGCTAGGGAGACCCAGTACTTC.

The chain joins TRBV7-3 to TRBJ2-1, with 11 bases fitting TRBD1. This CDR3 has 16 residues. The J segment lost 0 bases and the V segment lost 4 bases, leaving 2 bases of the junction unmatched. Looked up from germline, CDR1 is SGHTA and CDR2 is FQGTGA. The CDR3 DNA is TGTGCCAGCAGCTCCGGACAGGGGGCCTCCTACAATGAGCAGTTCTTC. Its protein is CASSSGQGASYNEQFF.

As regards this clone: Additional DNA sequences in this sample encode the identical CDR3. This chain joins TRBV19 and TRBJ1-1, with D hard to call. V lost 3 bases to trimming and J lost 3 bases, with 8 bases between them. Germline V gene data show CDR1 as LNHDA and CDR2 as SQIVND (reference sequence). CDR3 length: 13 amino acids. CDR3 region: CASSIGRYTEAFF. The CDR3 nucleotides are TGTGCCAGTAGTATCGGTCGGTACACTGAAGCTTTCTTT.

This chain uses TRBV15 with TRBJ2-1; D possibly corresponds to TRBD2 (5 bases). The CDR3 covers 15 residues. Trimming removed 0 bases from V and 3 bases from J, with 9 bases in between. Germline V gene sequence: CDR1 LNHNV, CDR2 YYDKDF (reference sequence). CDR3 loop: CATSRDRGNYNEQFF. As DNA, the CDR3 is TGTGCCACCAGCAGAGATCGAGGGAACTACAATGAGCAGTTCTTC.

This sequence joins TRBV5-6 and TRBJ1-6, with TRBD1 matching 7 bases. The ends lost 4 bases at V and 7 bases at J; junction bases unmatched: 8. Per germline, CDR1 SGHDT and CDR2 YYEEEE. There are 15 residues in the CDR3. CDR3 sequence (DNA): TGTGCCAGCAGCCCGACAGGGACAAGGAATTCACCCCTCCACTTT. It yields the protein CASSPTGTRNSPLHF.

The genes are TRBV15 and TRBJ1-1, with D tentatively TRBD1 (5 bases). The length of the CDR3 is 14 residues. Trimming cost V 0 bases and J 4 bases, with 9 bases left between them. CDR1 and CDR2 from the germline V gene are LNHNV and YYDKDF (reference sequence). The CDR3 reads CATSRDPRGTEAFF. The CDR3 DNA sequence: TGTGCCACCAGCAGAGATCCAAGGGGCACTGAAGCTTTCTTT.

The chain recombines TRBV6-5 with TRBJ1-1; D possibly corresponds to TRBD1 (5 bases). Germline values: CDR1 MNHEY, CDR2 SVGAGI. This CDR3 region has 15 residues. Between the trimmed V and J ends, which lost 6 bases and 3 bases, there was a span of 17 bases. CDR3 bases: TGTGCCAGCAGGGGAACACATGGGGCGGACACTGAAGCTTTCTTT. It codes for CASRGTHGADTEAFF.

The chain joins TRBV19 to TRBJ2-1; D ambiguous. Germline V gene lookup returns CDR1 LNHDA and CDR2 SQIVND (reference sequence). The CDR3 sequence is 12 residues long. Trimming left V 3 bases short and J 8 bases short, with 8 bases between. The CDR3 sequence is CASSMIYDEQFF. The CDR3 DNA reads TGTGCCAGTAGTATGATATACGATGAGCAGTTCTTC.

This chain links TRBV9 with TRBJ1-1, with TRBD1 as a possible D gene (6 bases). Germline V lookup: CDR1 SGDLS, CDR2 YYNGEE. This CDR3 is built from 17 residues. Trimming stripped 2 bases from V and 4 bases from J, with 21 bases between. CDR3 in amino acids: CASSVTSGALWGTEAFF. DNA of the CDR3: TGTGCCAGCAGCGTTACTTCAGGGGCCCTGTGGGGCACTGAAGCTTTCTTT. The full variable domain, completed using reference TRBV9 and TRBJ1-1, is DSGVTQTPKHLITATGQRVTLRCSPRSGDLSVYWYQQSLDQGLQFLIQYYNGEERAKGNILERFSAQQFPDLHSELNLSSLELGDSALYFCASSVTSGALWGTEAFFGQGTRLTVV.

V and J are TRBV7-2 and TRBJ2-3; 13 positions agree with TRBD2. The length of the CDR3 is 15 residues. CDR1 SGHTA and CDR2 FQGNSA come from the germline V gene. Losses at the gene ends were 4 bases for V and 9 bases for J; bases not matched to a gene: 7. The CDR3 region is CASSSRTSGSETQYF. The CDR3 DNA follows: TGTGCCAGCAGCTCCAGGACTAGCGGGAGCGAGACGCAGTATTTT.

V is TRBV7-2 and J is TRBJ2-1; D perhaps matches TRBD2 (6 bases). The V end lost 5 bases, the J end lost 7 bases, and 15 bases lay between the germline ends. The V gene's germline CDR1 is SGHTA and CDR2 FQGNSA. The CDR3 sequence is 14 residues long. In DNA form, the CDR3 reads TGTGCCAGCAGCCCCCAGGCGGGACCGAATGAGCAGTTCTTC. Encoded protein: CASSPQAGPNEQFF. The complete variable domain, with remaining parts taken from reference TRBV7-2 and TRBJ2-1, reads GAGVSQSPSNKVTEKGKDVELRCDPISGHTALYWYRQSLGQGLEFLIYFQGNSAPDKSGLPSDRFSAERTGGSVSTLTIQRTQQEDSAVYLCASSPQAGPNEQFFGPGTRLTVL.